Listed here is a single T cell receptor beta chain. In this sample, this clone turned up a few times. No antigen is known for it. No much larger clone exists at a distance of one base, and base qualities are not known. A single peripheral blood draw of about 120 mL on average was collected from each donor into heparinised tubes. A BD FACSAria II and a panel including CD45RO, CCR7, CD25, CD127, CD95 and CD27 were used to sort naive, central memory, regulatory and stem cell-like memory CD4+ T cells. A purity above 95% was achieved for all sorted populations. PBMCs were separated immediately by Lymphoprep density gradient centrifugation and were stained directly, without being cultured. So that batch effects would be minimized, each experiment stained and sorted samples in pairs, pairing one healthy donor with one patient. The High Capacity cDNA Reverse Transcription Kit was used to reverse transcribe all of the isolated RNA, meaning that expressed TCRB transcripts were what got sequenced. Deep immunoSEQ sequencing was applied to naive, central memory and regulatory T cell samples, giving an average of roughly 3.5 million total reads per sample. Sorted cells were lysed in RLT buffer, and RNA was extracted using DNase-treated RNeasy Micro or Mini kits according to cell number. To prevent cross-contamination, every cell subset was processed on its own, while patient and healthy donor samples were processed together. TCRB sequences were amplified from cDNA with the immunoSEQ multiplex PCR, producing 87-bp fragments spanning the CDR3 region. Amplicons were sequenced on the Illumina HiSeq platform. Per the original workflow: Synthetic template baselines were used to correct PCR bias computationally, reads within Hamming distance 2 were collapsed together, and singletons that could not be merged were discarded. By aligning reads against IMGT, V, D and J genes, CDR3 length, and insertions or deletions at six rearrangement sites were assigned. Within each subset, clonotype counts were normalized to sorted cell number, after which true diversity and Gini coefficients were computed with the tcR R package. Repertoire sharing was quantified using the overlap coefficient calculated on TCRB nucleotide sequences. TCRdb limited this immuneACCESS table to in-frame rearrangements with V and J called. A share of clones is missing; checked studies link under half to unresolved V genes, and the rest is unexplained. Clone size and the V and J calls come from that table; the DNA yielded D and trimming. In all, the sample holds about 340,000 clones, and 6.5% to 10% of those were seen once. Jointly, the top ten make up 0.44% of the sample.

These data come from a study of beta chain features in type 1 diabetes (dated by TCRdb to 2016 to 2018). The study in broad terms: No differences in mean age, gender distribution, total cell number or subset yield were found between patients and healthy donors. Regulatory and stem cell-like memory subsets were obtained from only 8 patients and roughly 8 healthy donors, while naive and central memory subsets were obtained from all 28 donors. In the study, recently diagnosed type 1 diabetes patients and matched healthy donors were compared on the TCRB repertoires of their sorted circulating CD4+ T cell subsets. A total of approximately 100 million sorted cells were examined across all samples, and the number of cells per subset was strongly correlated with RNA yield.

According to the germline V gene (reference sequence), CDR1 reads SGHNT and CDR2 reads YYREEE. Including the terminal cysteine and phenylalanine, the CDR3 comprises 15 residues. CDR3 DNA is the only sequence kept; it has 45 bases, read in frame from the first base. V is pruned by 2 bases and J by 4 bases, leaving 3 bases of the junction without a gene match. Points the paper makes about the study in general: Naive, central memory and regulatory TCRB repertoires appeared more similar among patients than among healthy donors. Shorter templates might be favored by PCR, yet because patient and control samples were amplified and corrected together, any such skew would affect both groups equally. Because small numbers of individuals were included in the HLA sub-analyses, any influence of HLA type on TCRB rearrangement was left unresolved. Type 1 diabetes patients showed a moderate but significant shortening of TCRB CDR3 length in all four CD4+ subsets. Because cDNA was sequenced instead of genomic DNA, highly expressing activated cells could be over-represented, though the groups showed no difference in activation or CD3 levels. Fewer insertions and more nucleotide deletions at VDJ recombination sites were observed in patients with type 1 diabetes, implying thymic rearrangement abnormalities.

Sequencing was done on a sample of central memory CD4+ T cells from blood. This receptor was taken from a woman aged 18-29 years in good health. The sequence joins TRBV5-4 to TRBJ2-1, with TRBD2 matching 10 junction bases. The bases are TGTGCCAGCAGCTTTAGCGGGAGGCCTTACAATGAGCAGTTCTTC. Its protein product is CASSFSGRPYNEQFF.